This TCR beta chain was found in a study of blood T cell repertoires in COVID-19. For the study at large: Italy, Spain and the United States were the sources of the convalescent and acute COVID-19 samples.

Sequenced by immunoSEQ multiplex PCR; TCRdb stores in-frame clones only, minus some. This repertoire shows roughly 200,000 clones, about 85% found once; its top ten account for less than 15%. Germline CDR1 reads MNHEY; CDR2 reads SMNVEV (reference sequence). This CDR3 has 14 amino acids. V shed 5 bases and J 5 bases; nucleotides not matched to a gene: 7. This clonotype was obtained from a woman aged 18-35 years who had recovered from COVID-19. This chain uses TRBV27 with TRBJ2-7; 9 nucleotides align to TRBD1. Material: peripheral blood. The CDR3 DNA reads TGTGCCAGCAGTGCCTATACAGGGGGCGACGAGCAGTACTTC. It specifies CASSAYTGGDEQYF.